The clone carrying this T cell receptor (beta chain) was observed a handful of times. TCRdb reanalysed the 5' RACE reads using MiXCR and keeps one entry per CDR3 protein. The data show about 490,000 distinct CDR3 sequences, roughly 15% seen once. This specimen belongs to a study of identical twins. In addition, the sample was reused for a study of yellow fever vaccine responses in identical twins.

The sequenced sample consisted of CD4+ T cells sorted from blood. The receptor comes from a woman younger than 30 in good health.

CDR3 sequence reads: CASSVDGGVNTEAFF. The CDR3 DNA follows: TGTGCCAGCAGCGTAGATGGAGGAGTCAACACTGAAGCTTTCTTT. The chain links TRBV9 to TRBJ1-1; D is uncertain. The CDR3 contains 15 residues. V lost 0 bases to trimming and J lost 2 bases, with 11 bases between them. Looked up from germline, CDR1 is SGDLS and CDR2 is YYNGEE.